What follows are 25 T cell receptor beta chains derived from one specimen sequenced in a study of blood T cell repertoires in COVID-19. Assay used: immunoSEQ multiplex PCR; TCRdb lists only in-frame clones, some missing. The table has 250,000 or so clones, 84% seen once. Sequencing used peripheral blood. The receptors originated from a woman between 40 and 50 years old who had recovered from COVID-19.

The rearrangement joins TRBV11-2 to TRBJ1-3; D gene ambiguous. The CDR3 contains 16 residues. Trimming removed 7 bases from V and 0 bases from J, with 16 bases in between. CDR1 SGHAT and CDR2 FQNNGV come from the germline V gene. The CDR3 protein is CASIQRGTSSGNTIYF. The CDR3, as DNA: TGTGCCAGCATCCAGCGCGGTACATCCTCTGGAAACACCATATATTTT. Looking up the rest from reference TRBV11-2 and TRBJ1-3 gives the full variable domain: EAGVAQSPRYKIIEKRQSVAFWCNPISGHATLYWYQQILGQGPKLLIQFQNNGVVDDSQLPKDRFSAERLKGVDSTLKIQPAKLEDSAVYLCASIQRGTSSGNTIYFGEGSWLTVV.

The chain recombines TRBV4-1 with TRBJ1-1, with D maybe TRBD1 (6 bases). This CDR3 comprises 13 residues. Germline V gene sequence: CDR1 MGHRA, CDR2 YSYEKL. V dropped 8 bases and J dropped 6 bases, with 16 bases sitting between them. CDR3: CASVPQGMAEAFF. The CDR3 region has the DNA TGCGCCAGCGTCCCACAGGGAATGGCTGAAGCTTTCTTT.

The chain combines TRBV28 with TRBJ2-5; 9 nucleotides agree with TRBD2. CDR3 length: 12 residues. V lost 8 bases, J lost 5 bases, and 3 bases stayed unmatched. Looked up from germline, CDR1 is MDHEN and CDR2 is SYDVKM. Here the CDR3 reads CASRRGGETQYF. In DNA form, the CDR3 reads TGTGCCAGCCGGCGGGGGGGGGAGACCCAGTACTTC.

The DNA for the CDR3 is TGTGCCAGCAGTTTATTGGGGACAGACGATGGCTACACCTTC. This encodes CASSLLGTDDGYTF. The chain uses TRBV28 and TRBJ1-2; TRBD1 agrees at 7 bases. The CDR3 has 14 residues. The ends lost 1 base at V and 6 bases at J; junction bases unmatched: 5. CDR1 is MDHEN, CDR2 SYDVKM, per germline.

The rearrangement uses TRBV10-3 and TRBJ1-2; D is perhaps TRBD1 (6 bases). Between the trimmed V and J ends, which lost 7 bases and 3 bases, there was a span of 15 bases. Germline V gene data show CDR1 as ENHRY and CDR2 as SYGVKD. CDR3 length equals 14 residues. The CDR3 DNA reads TGTGCCATCACTGACAGGCAGGAGGACTATGGCTACACCTTC. This encodes CAITDRQEDYGYTF.

This chain joins TRBV6-5 and TRBJ1-2; D remains unclear. Germline V gives CDR1 MNHEY, CDR2 SVGAGI. The CDR3 runs to 15 residues. The ends were cut back, 6 bases at V and 3 bases at J, with 17 bases in the middle. The CDR3 is CASSQTANGDYGYTF. DNA for the CDR3: TGTGCCAGCAGCCAGACGGCAAACGGGGACTATGGCTACACCTTC.

The V and J genes are TRBV19 and TRBJ1-5; D uncertain. The CDR3 is 13 amino acids. V lost 4 bases, J lost 4 bases, and 8 bases lay in between. CDR1 is LNHDA, CDR2 SQIVND, per germline (reference sequence). The CDR3 spells CASSTQTNQPQHF. CDR3 DNA sequence: TGTGCCAGTAGTACCCAGACAAATCAGCCCCAGCATTTT.

The genes are TRBV7-9 and TRBJ2-1, with 8 bases aligning to TRBD2. This CDR3 contains 15 residues. The V gene end was trimmed by 5 bases and the J gene end by 3 bases; junction bases not matched to a gene: 6. Germline V gene sequence: CDR1 SEHNR, CDR2 FQNEAQ (reference sequence). The CDR3 is CASSPLAGLYNEQFF. The CDR3 nucleotides read TGTGCCAGCAGCCCTCTAGCGGGCCTCTACAATGAGCAGTTCTTC.

The chain recombines TRBV5-5 with TRBJ1-2, with 7 bases aligning to TRBD1. The CDR3 runs 16 residues. V trimming: 0 bases; J trimming: 1 base; junction bases outside the gene matches: 6. Germline values: CDR1 SGHKS, CDR2 YYEKEE (reference sequence). The CDR3 DNA reads as TGTGCCAGCAGCTTGGCCCAATCAGGGGGTAACTATGGCTACACCTTC. Protein product: CASSLAQSGGNYGYTF. Using reference TRBV5-5 and TRBJ1-2 for the parts outside the CDR3, the full variable domain is DAGVTQSPTHLIKTRGQQVTLRCSPISGHKSVSWYQQVLGQGPQFIFQYYEKEERGRGNFPDRFSARQFPNYSSELNVNALLLGDSALYLCASSLAQSGGNYGYTFGSGTRLTVV.

This clone appeared a few times. The chain is built from TRBV7-8 and TRBJ1-1; maybe TRBD1 (5 bases). Germline V gene sequence: CDR1 SGHVS, CDR2 FQNEAQ. The CDR3 runs to 16 residues. V lost 4 bases, J lost 1 base, and 16 bases lay in between. In nucleotides, the CDR3 is TGTGCCAGCAGCTCAGGCTTGGCAGGGCGGAACACTGAAGCTTTCTTT. Translated, it gives CASSSGLAGRNTEAFF.

This clone has just a few counts. The V gene is TRBV7-9, the J gene TRBJ2-7, with D tentatively TRBD1 (7 bases). Trimming cost V 5 bases and J 2 bases, with 19 bases left between them. The CDR3 extends over 16 amino acids. CDR1 and CDR2 from the germline V gene are SEHNR and FQNEAQ (reference sequence). The CDR3 DNA reads TGTGCCAGCAGCCCCCTGGCGGGACAGAGTCCCTACGAGCAGTACTTC. Its protein product is CASSPLAGQSPYEQYF.

This sequence joins TRBV28 and TRBJ1-1; TRBD1 agrees at 9 bases. V lost 6 bases, J lost 4 bases, and 6 bases stayed unmatched. This CDR3 is 14 amino acids long. Germline V CDR1 and CDR2: MDHEN, SYDVKM. The CDR3 region is CASSSGQGSTEAFF. DNA of the CDR3: TGTGCCAGCAGCTCGGGACAGGGATCCACTGAAGCTTTCTTT.

The rearrangement uses TRBV6-5 and TRBJ2-7; possible D gene TRBD2, 6 bases. The germline V gene has CDR1 MNHEY and CDR2 SVGAGI. This CDR3 region has 15 residues. With 6 bases removed from V and 2 bases from J, the gap between germline ends came to 17 bases. The CDR3 sequence: CASSQNRDSAYEQYF. The CDR3 DNA follows: TGTGCCAGCAGCCAAAACCGGGACTCAGCCTACGAGCAGTACTTC.

This clone is a singleton in its sample. This chain links TRBV11-3 with TRBJ1-2; 7 bases are a match to TRBD1. Germline assignment: CDR1 SGHNT and CDR2 YENEEA. The junction had 13 bases not matched to a gene; V was cut back by 5 bases and J by 4 bases. The CDR3 spans 16 residues. This CDR3 reads CASSKSPSTGVYGYTF. The CDR3 coding sequence is TGTGCCAGCAGCAAGTCCCCCTCTACAGGGGTCTATGGCTACACCTTC.

The chain joins TRBV3-1 (or the pseudogene TRBV3-2) to TRBJ1-1; D remains ambiguous. This CDR3 spans 14 amino acids. Germline CDR1 and CDR2: LGHDT and YNNKEL (reference sequence). Trimming cost V 1 base and J 10 bases, with 16 bases left between them. The CDR3 sequence is CASSQVSPRGGAFF. CDR3 bases: TGTGCCAGCAGCCAAGTCTCACCTCGGGGAGGAGCTTTCTTT.

The rearrangement joins TRBV7-9 to TRBJ1-5; D is possibly TRBD1 (6 bases). The germline V gene encodes CDR1 SEHNR and CDR2 FQNEAQ (reference sequence). The CDR3 runs to 15 residues. The germline V and J ends were trimmed by 1 base and 1 base, with 8 bases remaining between them. For the CDR3, the DNA is TGTGCCAGCAGCTTAGGTCAGGGGAGCAATCAGCCCCAGCATTTT. As protein: CASSLGQGSNQPQHF. Looking up the rest from reference TRBV7-9 and TRBJ1-5 gives the full variable domain: DTGVSQNPRHKITKRGQNVTFRCDPISEHNRLYWYRQTLGQGPEFLTYFQNEAQLEKSRLLSDRFSAERPKGSFSTLEIQRTEQGDSAMYLCASSLGQGSNQPQHFGDGTRLSIL.

The chain couples TRBV5-1 to TRBJ2-1, with D perhaps TRBD2 (5 bases). V was trimmed by 0 bases and J by 6 bases, leaving 10 bases between them. CDR3 length: 14 residues. CDR1 SGHRS and CDR2 YFSETQ come from the germline V gene. CDR3 in DNA: TGCGCCAGCAGCTTGGACCCTAGCTCCAATGAGCAGTTCTTC. Amino acid sequence: CASSLDPSSNEQFF.

This clone showed up just a few times. V and J are TRBV5-5 and TRBJ1-5; a weak D match, TRBD1 (6 bases). CDR3 length: 14 amino acids. The V gene lost 2 bases and the J gene lost 5 bases, with 11 bases spanning the gap. Germline lookup yields CDR1 SGHKS and CDR2 YYEKEE (reference sequence). CDR3 in DNA: TGTGCCAGCAGCTTAGACAGGCGCCATCAGCCCCAGCATTTT. Its protein is CASSLDRRHQPQHF.

Comment on this clone: Distinct nucleotide sequences in the sample also encode this CDR3. This chain links TRBV4-1 with TRBJ1-1, with D uncertain. The CDR3 is made up of 13 amino acids. The V end lost 1 base, the J end lost 5 bases, and 8 bases lay between the germline ends. In germline, CDR1 is MGHRA, CDR2 YSYEKL. This CDR3 is CASSQVRGTEAFF. CDR3 coding DNA: TGCGCCAGCAGCCAAGTTCGGGGAACTGAAGCTTTCTTT.

This clone showed up just once. J is TRBJ2-1 and V is TRBV2, with 7 bases identical to TRBD1. After removal of 4 bases from V and 6 bases from J, the junction contained 15 bases not matched to a gene. Germline CDR1 SNHLY, CDR2 FYNNEI. CDR3 length equals 17 residues. CDR3 loop: CASSGGTGEEKGNEQFF. The CDR3 region has the DNA TGTGCCAGCAGTGGGGGAACAGGGGAAGAAAAGGGCAATGAGCAGTTCTTC. Using reference TRBV2 and TRBJ2-1 for the parts outside the CDR3, the full variable domain is EPEVTQTPSHQVTQMGQEVILRCVPISNHLYFYWYRQILGQKVEFLVSFYNNEISEKSEIFDDQFSVERPDGSNFTLKIRSTKLEDSAMYFCASSGGTGEEKGNEQFFGPGTRLTVL.

The rearrangement uses TRBV30 and TRBJ1-5; a possible D gene is TRBD1 (5 bases). The CDR3 covers 15 residues. Trimming shortened V by 5 bases and J by 2 bases, and 16 bases separated the two germline ends. Germline loops: CDR1 GTSNPN, CDR2 SVGIG (reference sequence). This chain's CDR3 is CAWSLDVRGNQPQHF. DNA for the CDR3: TGTGCCTGGTCTCTGGACGTCAGGGGCAATCAGCCCCAGCATTTT.

This chain uses TRBV7-2 with TRBJ2-1, with TRBD1 identical over 10 bases. V dropped 0 bases and J dropped 1; count of bases not matched to a gene: 3. The CDR3 covers 17 residues. CDR1 is SGHTA and CDR2 is FQGNSA in the germline V gene. The CDR3 protein is CASSLAPGQGSYNEQFF. CDR3 nucleotides: TGTGCCAGCAGCTTAGCGCCGGGACAGGGGTCCTACAATGAGCAGTTCTTC. Together with reference TRBV7-2 and TRBJ2-1, the CDR3 gives the full variable domain: GAGVSQSPSNKVTEKGKDVELRCDPISGHTALYWYRQSLGQGLEFLIYFQGNSAPDKSGLPSDRFSAERTGGSVSTLTIQRTQQEDSAVYLCASSLAPGQGSYNEQFFGPGTRLTVL.

This clone has just one count. The chain recombines TRBV6-1 with TRBJ1-1, with 8 bases that match TRBD1. The trim removed 4 bases at V and 5 bases at J, leaving 9 bases unmatched. The CDR3 has 15 amino acids. Germline CDR1 is MNHNS and CDR2 is SASEGT. As DNA, the CDR3 is TGTGCCAGCAGTGTATCGGGACAGGTTTTTACTGAAGCTTTCTTT. Its translation: CASSVSGQVFTEAFF.

The chain employs TRBV7-3 and TRBJ1-2, with D unresolved. The CDR3 runs to 15 residues. Trimming pared 3 bases from V and 0 bases from J, leaving 11 bases between. Germline CDR1 SGHTA, CDR2 FQGTGA. In nucleotides, the CDR3 is TGTGCCAGCAGCTTTGGAACAGCCTCTAACTATGGCTACACCTTC. It codes for CASSFGTASNYGYTF.

For this clone: Additional DNA sequences in this sample encode the identical CDR3. The rearrangement uses TRBV12-3 or TRBV12-4 and TRBJ2-5; the D is unclear. Trimming removed 4 bases at V and 2 bases at J, with 2 bases between. The CDR3 spans 11 residues. For the CDR3, the DNA is TGTGCCAGCAGTTCACAAGAGACCCAGTACTTC. The encoded protein is CASSSQETQYF.